This TCR beta chain was profiled in a study of T cell responses to AZD1222 COVID-19 vaccine. This CDR3 has 13 amino acids. In germline, CDR1 is SGHNT, CDR2 YENEEA. With V trimmed by 5 bases and J by 10 bases, 2 bases remained unmatched. Study outcomes and limitations: At 160-218 and 743-854, vaccine-associated CD4 TCRs were dominant, and they spanned spike.

Libraries were prepared by immunoSEQ multiplex PCR; TCRdb keeps only in-frame clonotypes and omits some of them. The sample has about 110,000 clones, 70% to 90% seen once. In regard to this clone: The antigen is not known.

V is TRBV11-3 and J is TRBJ2-1; 13 bases line up with TRBD2. The sequence derives from an adult in good health. The starting material was peripheral blood, obtained on day 0 of AZD1222 vaccination. The CDR3 here is CASSLGLAGEQFF. The CDR3 DNA reads TGTGCCAGCAGCCTGGGACTAGCGGGAGAGCAGTTCTTC. The full variable domain, its missing parts supplied by reference TRBV11-3 and TRBJ2-1, is EAGVVQSPRYKIIEKKQPVAFWCNPISGHNTLYWYLQNLGQGPELLIRYENEEAVDDSQLPKDRFSAERLKGVDSTLKIQPAELGDSAVYLCASSLGLAGEQFFGPGTRLTVL.